The following is a TCR beta chain sequence with its context. Seattle patients were enrolled while actively infected and followed longitudinally. The CDR3 consists of 14 residues. Germline CDR1 LNHDA, CDR2 SQIVND (reference sequence). The V segment lost 9 bases and the J segment 4 bases; nucleotides outside the gene matches: 9. The authors' processing: How many nucleated cells were present was estimated from reference gene primer amplification. TCRdb's table, derived via immunoSEQ multiplex PCR, lists solely in-frame clones and lacks some. Clonal size and the V and J genes are those of that table, whereas D and trimming came from the DNA. The sample carries roughly 200,000 clones, approximately 81% recorded once. The source of the sample is a study of blood T cell repertoires in COVID-19. Background on the study: Samples taken during acute and convalescent COVID-19 were collected in the United States, Italy and Spain. From T cells, B-cell-depleted T cells, or PBMCs came the material, which was cDNA or gDNA.

The J gene is TRBJ2-1, the V gene TRBV19, with 7 bases lining up with TRBD1. Sequenced sample: peripheral blood. The sequence came from a person between 65 and 80 years old with COVID-19, enrolled during active disease. The CDR3 bases are TGTGCCAGCGCTTCCGGGACAGCTTACAATGAGCAGTTCTTC. Translated: CASASGTAYNEQFF.